This T cell receptor beta chain was found in a study of T-cell memory formation after mild COVID-19. One entry per CDR3 protein, called by TCRdb with MiXCR from the 5' RACE reads. The sample includes 110,000 to 150,000 distinct CDR3 sequences, under 30% of them seen just once. Germline CDR1 reads SGDLS; CDR2 reads YYNGEE. V lost 0 bases to trimming and J lost 5 bases, with 12 bases between them. The CDR3 spans 14 residues. Remarks on this clonotype: What it binds is unknown.

Study-wide results and limits: Those CD4+ clones that contracted were mainly in CM and EM (CD8+ ones in EMRA).

The V call is TRBV9, the J call TRBJ2-7; D possibly corresponds to TRBD1 (6 bases). This clonotype was obtained from an adult woman who had mild COVID-19 (a few samples of this study predate the infection). Cell type and time point are not known. Sequenced sample: PBMCs or a T cell subset sorted from them (not recorded which). As DNA, the CDR3 is TGTGCCAGCAGCGTAGAGGACAGACAACACGAGCAGTACTTC. This encodes CASSVEDRQHEQYF.